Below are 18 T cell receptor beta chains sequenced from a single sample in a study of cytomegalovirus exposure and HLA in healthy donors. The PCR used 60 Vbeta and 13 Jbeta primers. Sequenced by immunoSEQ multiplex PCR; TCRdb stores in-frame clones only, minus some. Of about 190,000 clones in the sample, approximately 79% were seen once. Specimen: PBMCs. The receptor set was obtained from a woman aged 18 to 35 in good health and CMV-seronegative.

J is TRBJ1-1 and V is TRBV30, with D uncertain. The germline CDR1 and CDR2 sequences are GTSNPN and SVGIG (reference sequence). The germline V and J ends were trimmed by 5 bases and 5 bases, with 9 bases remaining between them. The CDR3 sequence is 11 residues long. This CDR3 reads CAWDWETEAFF. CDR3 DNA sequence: TGTGCCTGGGACTGGGAGACTGAAGCTTTCTTT.

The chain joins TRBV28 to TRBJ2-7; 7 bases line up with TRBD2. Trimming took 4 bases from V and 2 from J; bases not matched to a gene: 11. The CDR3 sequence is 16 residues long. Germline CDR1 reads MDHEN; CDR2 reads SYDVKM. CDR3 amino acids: CASSSSHSGRAYEQYF. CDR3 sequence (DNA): TGTGCCAGCAGTTCCTCCCATAGCGGGCGAGCCTACGAGCAGTACTTC.

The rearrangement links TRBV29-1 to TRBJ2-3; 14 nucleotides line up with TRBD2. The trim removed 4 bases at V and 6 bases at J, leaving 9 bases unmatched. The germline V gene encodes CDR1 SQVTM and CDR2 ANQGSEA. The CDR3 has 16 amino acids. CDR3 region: CSVVTVRTSGGDTQYF. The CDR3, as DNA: TGCAGCGTTGTGACGGTCCGGACTAGCGGGGGGGATACGCAGTATTTT.

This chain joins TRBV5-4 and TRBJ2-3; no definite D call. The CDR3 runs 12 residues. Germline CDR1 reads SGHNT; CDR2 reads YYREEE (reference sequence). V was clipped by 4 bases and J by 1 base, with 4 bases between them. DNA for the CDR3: TGTGCCAGCAGCGGAGGCACAGATACGCAGTATTTT. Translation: CASSGGTDTQYF.

The CDR3 reads CASSQRIGGELFF. CDR3 DNA sequence: TGTGCCAGCAGCCAGCGGATAGGCGGGGAGCTGTTTTTT. The chain is built from TRBV5-6 and TRBJ2-2; the D gene is possibly TRBD2 (5 bases). Germline lookup yields CDR1 SGHDT and CDR2 YYEEEE. There are 13 residues in the CDR3. V was cut by 4 bases and J by 7 bases, with 11 bases left in between.

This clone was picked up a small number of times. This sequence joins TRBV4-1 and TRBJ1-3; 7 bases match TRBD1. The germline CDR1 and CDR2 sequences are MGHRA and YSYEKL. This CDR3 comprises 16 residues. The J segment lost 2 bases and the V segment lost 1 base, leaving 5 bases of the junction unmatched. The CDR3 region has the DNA TGCGCCAGCAGCCAAGCGGGACAGATAACTGGAAACACCATATATTTT. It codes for CASSQAGQITGNTIYF.

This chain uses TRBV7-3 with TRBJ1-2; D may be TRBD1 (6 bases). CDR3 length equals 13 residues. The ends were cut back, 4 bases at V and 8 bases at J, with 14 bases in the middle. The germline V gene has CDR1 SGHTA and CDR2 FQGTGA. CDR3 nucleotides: TGTGCCAGCAGCTCACAGGGATTTGGAGGCTACACCTTC. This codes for CASSSQGFGGYTF.

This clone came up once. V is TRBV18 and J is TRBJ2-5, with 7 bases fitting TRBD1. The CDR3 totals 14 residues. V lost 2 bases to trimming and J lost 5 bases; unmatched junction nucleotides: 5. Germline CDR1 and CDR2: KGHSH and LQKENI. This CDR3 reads CASSPRQGRETQYF. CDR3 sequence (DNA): TGTGCCAGCTCACCAAGACAGGGCCGGGAGACCCAGTACTTC.

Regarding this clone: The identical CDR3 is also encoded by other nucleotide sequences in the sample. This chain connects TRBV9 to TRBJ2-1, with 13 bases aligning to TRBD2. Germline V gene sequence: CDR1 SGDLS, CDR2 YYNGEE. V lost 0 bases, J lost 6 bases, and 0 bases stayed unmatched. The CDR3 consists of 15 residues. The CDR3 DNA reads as TGTGCCAGCAGCGTAGGGACTAGCGGGGGCAATGAGCAGTTCTTC. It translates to CASSVGTSGGNEQFF.

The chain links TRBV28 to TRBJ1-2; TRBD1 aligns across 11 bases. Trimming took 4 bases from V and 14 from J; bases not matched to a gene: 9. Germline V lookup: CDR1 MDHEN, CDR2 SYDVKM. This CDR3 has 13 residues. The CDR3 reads CASSYRDRGVGTF. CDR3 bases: TGTGCCAGCAGTTACCGGGACAGGGGGGTTGGGACCTTC.

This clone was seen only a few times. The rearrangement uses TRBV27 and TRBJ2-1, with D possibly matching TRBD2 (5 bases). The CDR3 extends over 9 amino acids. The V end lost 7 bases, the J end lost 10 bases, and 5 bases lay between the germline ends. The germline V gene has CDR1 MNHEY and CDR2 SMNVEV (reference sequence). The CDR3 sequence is CASTGEQFF. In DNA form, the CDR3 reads TGTGCCAGCACGGGGGAGCAGTTCTTC.

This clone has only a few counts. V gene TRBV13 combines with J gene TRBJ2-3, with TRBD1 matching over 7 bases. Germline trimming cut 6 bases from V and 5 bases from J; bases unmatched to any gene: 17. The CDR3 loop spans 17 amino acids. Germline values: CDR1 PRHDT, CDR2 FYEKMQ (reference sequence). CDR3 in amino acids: CASSPTPLQGRIDTQYF. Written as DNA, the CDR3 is TGTGCCAGCAGTCCAACCCCCTTACAGGGGCGGATAGATACGCAGTATTTT.

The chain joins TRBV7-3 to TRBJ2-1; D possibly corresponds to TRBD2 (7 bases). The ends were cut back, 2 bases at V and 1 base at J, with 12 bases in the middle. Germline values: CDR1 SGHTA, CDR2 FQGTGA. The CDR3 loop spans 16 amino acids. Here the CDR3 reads CASSLDGGPSYNEQFF. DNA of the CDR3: TGTGCCAGCAGCTTAGACGGGGGGCCGTCCTACAATGAGCAGTTCTTC.

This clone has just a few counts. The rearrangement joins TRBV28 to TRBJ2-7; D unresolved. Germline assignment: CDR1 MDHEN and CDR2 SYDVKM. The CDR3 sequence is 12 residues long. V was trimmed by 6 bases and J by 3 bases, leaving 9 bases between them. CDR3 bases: TGTGCCAGCAGCCGAGGCGGCTACGAGCAGTACTTC. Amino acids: CASSRGGYEQYF. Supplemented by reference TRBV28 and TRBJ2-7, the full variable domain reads DVKVTQSSRYLVKRTGEKVFLECVQDMDHENMFWYRQDPGLGLRLIYFSYDVKMKEKGDIPEGYSVSREKKERFSLILESASTNQTSMYLCASSRGGYEQYFGPGTRLTVT.

CDR3 nucleotide sequence: TGTGCCAGCAGCTCGACCACCCTTACAGGGTACACCGGGGAGCTGTTTTTT. It translates to CASSSTTLTGYTGELFF. The V gene is TRBV5-6, the J gene TRBJ2-2; D possibly corresponds to TRBD1 (6 bases). Germline V gene lookup returns CDR1 SGHDT and CDR2 YYEEEE. Between the trimmed V and J ends, which lost 3 bases and 3 bases, there was a span of 18 bases. This CDR3 has 17 amino acids.

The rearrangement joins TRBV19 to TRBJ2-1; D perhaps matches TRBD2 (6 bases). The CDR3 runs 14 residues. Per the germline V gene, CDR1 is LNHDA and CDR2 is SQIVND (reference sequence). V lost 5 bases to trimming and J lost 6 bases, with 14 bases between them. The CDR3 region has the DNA TGTGCCAGTAGTGGGTTGCTAGCGTCCAATGAGCAGTTCTTC. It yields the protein CASSGLLASNEQFF.

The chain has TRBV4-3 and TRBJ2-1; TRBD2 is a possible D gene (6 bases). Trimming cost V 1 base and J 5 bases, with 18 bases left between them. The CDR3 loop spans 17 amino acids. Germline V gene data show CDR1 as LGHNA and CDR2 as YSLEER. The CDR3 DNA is TGCGCCAGCAGCCAAGGATACTTGGCGGGAATCAACAATGAGCAGTTCTTC. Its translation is CASSQGYLAGINNEQFF.

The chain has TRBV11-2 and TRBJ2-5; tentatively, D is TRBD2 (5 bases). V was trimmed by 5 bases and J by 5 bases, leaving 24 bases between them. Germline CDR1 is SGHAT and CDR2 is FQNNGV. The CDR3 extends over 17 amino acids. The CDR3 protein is CASSLLDIRGQWETQYF. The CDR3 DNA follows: TGTGCCAGCAGCCTCTTAGACATTCGGGGTCAGTGGGAGACCCAGTACTTC.